This T cell receptor (beta chain) stems from a study of T-cell memory formation after mild COVID-19. Study conclusions and caveats: Some clones that responded turned up in pre-infection memory, which suggests that cross-reactive memory joined in.

TCR alpha and TCR beta cDNA libraries carrying sample barcodes and UMIs were produced by 5'RACE using constant-segment primers. TCRdb fed the 5' RACE reads into MiXCR, producing one record per CDR3 protein. The sample records 500,000 to 550,000 distinct CDR3 sequences, roughly 22% being singletons. Comments on this clonotype: The target antigen is unknown.

Germline V gives CDR1 SQVTM, CDR2 ANQGSEA. The CDR3 extends over 13 amino acids. V was clipped by 8 bases and J by 4 bases, with 15 bases between them. The V and J genes are TRBV29-1 and TRBJ2-1, with a weak D call TRBD1 (5 bases). The source of this sequence is an adult woman who had mild COVID-19 (a few samples of this study predate the infection). Cell type and time point are not known. The sequencing input was PBMCs or a T cell subset sorted from them (not recorded which). This CDR3 reads CSHLGAAYNEQFF. For the CDR3, the DNA is TGCAGCCACCTTGGGGCGGCATACAATGAGCAGTTCTTC.